Each of the 29 T cell receptor beta chains below was sequenced from the same sample in a study of human T cells and chemical hapten exposure. TCRdb fed the RACE reads into MiXCR, producing one record per CDR3 protein. The profile shows about 85,000 distinct CDR3 sequences, approximately 10% of them singletons. Indicated time point: patch test 2, 6 weeks after DPC sensitization. Treatment defined: therapeutic diphenylcyclopropenone sensitization with weekly scalp DPC. The specimen was whole blood, collected in connection with sensitization to the hapten diphenylcyclopropenone (DPC). All receptors derive from a man aged 18 to 30 with alopecia areata. Some clones in this sample may be carry-over from other donors' samples.

This clonotype occurred many times. The chain combines TRBV6-5 with TRBJ1-6, with unresolved D. Trimming removed 6 bases at V and 3 bases at J, with 12 bases between. Germline CDR1 is MNHEY and CDR2 is SVGAGI. The CDR3 extends over 15 amino acids. This CDR3 reads CASRSNVDYNSPLHF. The CDR3, as DNA: TGTGCCAGCAGATCCAACGTGGACTATAATTCACCCCTCCACTTT.

V is TRBV20-1 and J is TRBJ2-1; no clear D. CDR3 length equals 12 residues. The V end was cut by 6 bases, the J end by 3 bases, with 9 bases between. The germline V gene encodes CDR1 DFQATT and CDR2 SNEGSKA (reference sequence). DNA of the CDR3: TGCAGTGCAAAAAGTAACTACAATGAGCAGTTCTTC. Translating it yields CSAKSNYNEQFF.

The J gene is TRBJ1-3, the V gene TRBV29-1, with D maybe TRBD1 (6 bases). V was cut by 4 bases and J by 1 base, with 8 bases left in between. This CDR3 is built from 13 residues. The germline gives CDR1 SQVTM, CDR2 ANQGSEA. CDR3 DNA: TGCAGCGTTGTAGGGGGGTCTGGAAACACCATATATTTT. Amino acids: CSVVGGSGNTIYF.

This clonotype was seen a handful of times. The rearrangement links TRBV20-1 to TRBJ1-2; D not resolved. V was pared by 2 bases and J by 7 bases, with 26 bases between. The germline CDR1 and CDR2 sequences are DFQATT and SNEGSKA (reference sequence). This CDR3 is 17 amino acids long. CDR3 DNA sequence: TGCAGTGCTAGATCCCAACCGCACAAACAACCTGATCCTGGCTACACCTTC. Its protein product is CSARSQPHKQPDPGYTF.

Ten or more counts support this clonotype. The chain is built from TRBV19 and TRBJ2-6, with 7 nucleotides matching TRBD1. Trimming at V came to 7 bases and at J to 0 bases, leaving 15 bases not matched to a gene. CDR1 and CDR2 (germline): LNHDA, SQIVND (reference sequence). The CDR3 is 19 residues long. The CDR3, as DNA: TGTGCCAGTATCGGCTTCACCGGGACAGAACCCTCTGGGGCCAACGTCCTGACTTTC. Translating it yields CASIGFTGTEPSGANVLTF.

This clonotype turned up a few times. V gene TRBV20-1 combines with J gene TRBJ2-5, with D possibly TRBD1 on 5 matching bases. Germline V gene sequence: CDR1 DFQATT, CDR2 SNEGSKA (reference sequence). V was shortened by 1 base and J by 5 bases, with 17 bases between the two germline ends. The CDR3 consists of 15 residues. The CDR3 sequence: CSARVPGRAWETQYF. The CDR3 nucleotides read TGCAGTGCTAGAGTACCGGGCAGGGCATGGGAGACCCAGTACTTC.

The chain employs TRBV7-2 and TRBJ2-7; tentatively, D is TRBD1 (5 bases). CDR1 SGHTA and CDR2 FQGNSA come from the germline V gene. This CDR3 has 13 residues. Trimming removed 5 bases at V and 3 bases at J, with 11 bases between. This chain's CDR3 is CASSLRRGYEQYF. Here the CDR3 DNA reads TGTGCCAGCAGCCTGCGAAGGGGCTACGAGCAGTACTTC.

This clonotype was seen many times. The chain combines TRBV5-4 with TRBJ1-2; D is uncertain. This CDR3 has 16 residues. The V gene's germline CDR1 is SGHNT and CDR2 YYREEE (reference sequence). Trimming removed 3 bases at V and 3 bases at J, with 18 bases between. This chain's CDR3 is CASSSSGRSWDYGYTF. The DNA of the CDR3 is TGTGCCAGCAGCTCCTCGGGCAGGTCTTGGGACTATGGCTACACCTTC.

This clonotype appeared a few times. This sequence joins TRBV6-1 and TRBJ2-2; weak D call: TRBD1 (5 bases). In germline, CDR1 is MNHNS, CDR2 SASEGT. Deletions cut 1 base from V and 3 bases from J, with 9 bases between. The CDR3 has 15 residues. The CDR3 loop reads CASSEDRFDTGELFF. The CDR3 nucleotides read TGTGCCAGCAGTGAAGACAGGTTTGACACCGGGGAGCTGTTTTTT.

V and J are TRBV2 and TRBJ1-1; D is unresolved. CDR3 length: 13 amino acids. The germline V and J ends were trimmed by 1 base and 1 base, with 4 bases remaining between them. Per the germline V gene, CDR1 is SNHLY and CDR2 is FYNNEI. The CDR3: CASSEDGNTEAFF. DNA of the CDR3: TGTGCCAGCAGTGAAGACGGGAACACTGAAGCTTTCTTT.

This clonotype has a handful of counts. The chain joins TRBV5-5 to TRBJ2-7; D may be TRBD2 (5 bases). V lost 1 base and J lost 5, with 10 bases in between. The length of the CDR3 is 13 residues. Germline V CDR1 and CDR2: SGHKS, YYEKEE (reference sequence). The CDR3 DNA follows: TGTGCCAGCAGCTTGCCTTCGGGGAACGAGCAGTACTTC. Its protein product is CASSLPSGNEQYF.

This clonotype was observed a handful of times. This sequence joins TRBV11-2 and TRBJ2-5, with D possibly TRBD2 on 6 matching bases. Germline values: CDR1 SGHAT, CDR2 FQNNGV. This CDR3 has 14 residues. V was pared by 4 bases and J by 5 bases, with 14 bases between. This CDR3 is CASSWEVVFETQYF. CDR3 DNA sequence: TGTGCCAGCAGCTGGGAGGTGGTTTTCGAGACCCAGTACTTC.

This clonotype was found many times. This rearrangement joins TRBV7-9 to TRBJ1-5, with TRBD1 identical over 7 bases. Per the germline V gene, CDR1 is SEHNR and CDR2 is FQNEAQ (reference sequence). The CDR3 runs 14 residues. With V trimmed by 5 bases and J by 5 bases, 6 bases remained unmatched. The CDR3 protein is CASSGDSPDQPQHF. CDR3 coding DNA: TGTGCCAGCAGCGGGGACAGCCCGGATCAGCCCCAGCATTTT.

The chain couples TRBV29-1 to TRBJ2-5; TRBD1 matches 7 bases. Per germline, CDR1 SQVTM and CDR2 ANQGSEA. The J segment lost 5 bases and the V segment lost 7 bases, leaving 10 bases of the junction unmatched. There are 13 residues in the CDR3. The CDR3 sequence: CSASHRGGETQYF. DNA of the CDR3: TGCAGCGCTTCTCACAGGGGTGGGGAGACCCAGTACTTC.

The chain recombines TRBV28 with TRBJ2-7, with 12 positions matching TRBD2. V lost 6 bases to trimming and J lost 3 bases; unmatched junction nucleotides: 6. The CDR3 spans 15 residues. Germline lookup yields CDR1 MDHEN and CDR2 SYDVKM. CDR3 residues: CASRATSGGIYEQYF. The CDR3 region has the DNA TGTGCCAGCAGAGCAACTAGCGGGGGGATCTACGAGCAGTACTTC.

This clonotype was recorded many times. The chain joins TRBV5-4 to TRBJ2-7; the D gene is possibly TRBD2 (6 bases). The CDR3 contains 13 residues. The germline V gene encodes CDR1 SGHNT and CDR2 YYREEE (reference sequence). The V end was cut by 0 bases, the J end by 2 bases, with 6 bases between. For the CDR3, the DNA is TGTGCCAGCAGCTTGGGCGGGACCTACGAGCAGTACGTC. It specifies CASSLGGTYEQYV.

This clonotype was counted at least ten times. The CDR3 loop reads CASSRRRGGQKPSLPLNYGYTF. The CDR3 DNA reads TGTGCCAGCAGCCGCAGAAGGGGTGGACAGAAACCTTCTTTGCCTCTTAACTATGGCTACACCTTC. The gene calls are TRBV7-3 and TRBJ1-2; perhaps TRBD1 as D (6 bases). With 5 bases removed from V and 1 base from J, the gap between germline ends came to 35 bases. CDR3 length equals 22 residues. Germline lookup yields CDR1 SGHTA and CDR2 FQGTGA.

This clonotype was seen a few times. V usage is TRBV7-2 and J usage is TRBJ2-3; TRBD2 aligns across 12 bases. Germline values: CDR1 SGHTA, CDR2 FQGNSA. The CDR3 is 16 residues long. V was pared by 5 bases and J by 6 bases, with 9 bases of the junction left unmatched. The CDR3 loop is CASSPKTSGGGDTQYF. CDR3 bases: TGTGCCAGCAGCCCGAAGACTAGCGGGGGAGGTGATACGCAGTATTTT.

This chain uses TRBV5-6 with TRBJ2-1; the D is unclear. CDR3 size: 14 residues. V lost 2 bases, J lost 1 base, and 7 bases lay in between. Germline assignment: CDR1 SGHDT and CDR2 YYEEEE. The CDR3 loop is CASSFPGSYNEQFF. The CDR3 DNA reads as TGTGCCAGCAGCTTCCCAGGTTCCTACAATGAGCAGTTCTTC.

The rearrangement links TRBV12-3 or TRBV12-4 to TRBJ2-5, with 7 bases identical to TRBD1. CDR3 size: 16 residues. V dropped 5 bases and J dropped 5; count of bases not matched to a gene: 14. For the CDR3, the DNA is TGTGCCAGCAGTACCCGGGACAGCCATCCGGCGGAGACCCAGTACTTC. Its translation is CASSTRDSHPAETQYF.

The chain joins TRBV10-3 to TRBJ2-2, with unresolved D. In germline, CDR1 is ENHRY, CDR2 SYGVKD. CDR3 size: 14 residues. V lost 4 bases to trimming and J lost 1 base, with 7 bases between them. CDR3 sequence: CAISAEMNTGELFF. The CDR3 bases are TGTGCCATCAGTGCAGAGATGAACACCGGGGAGCTGTTTTTT.

This clonotype has a count of ten or more. The chain links TRBV6-5 to TRBJ1-1; D is possibly TRBD1 (5 bases). CDR1 and CDR2 from the germline V gene are MNHEY and SVGAGI. Trimming took off 6 bases at V and 4 bases at J, with 12 bases between the two ends. CDR3 length equals 13 residues. The CDR3 sequence is CASRPHGGTEAFF. The DNA of the CDR3 is TGTGCCAGCAGGCCCCACGGGGGCACTGAAGCTTTCTTT.

This clonotype was recorded many times. The J gene is TRBJ1-2, the V gene TRBV10-2, with D perhaps TRBD1 (5 bases). The CDR3 is made up of 13 amino acids. Germline CDR1 and CDR2: WSHSY and SAAADI. The V and J ends lost 4 bases and 4 bases respectively, with 10 bases between them. As DNA, the CDR3 is TGCGCCAGCAGTGTGGGGCTAAGCTATGGCTACACCTTC. Translation gives CASSVGLSYGYTF.

The chain joins TRBV4-3 to TRBJ1-6, with D maybe TRBD1 (6 bases). CDR3 length: 17 residues. V gave up 0 bases and J gave up 5 bases, with 14 bases separating them. In germline, CDR1 is LGHNA, CDR2 YSLEER. CDR3 region: CASSQDQGSYNNSPLHF. The DNA of the CDR3 is TGCGCCAGCAGCCAAGATCAGGGGTCCTATAATAATTCACCCCTCCACTTT.

This clonotype has just one count. This chain joins TRBV5-6 and TRBJ1-1; no reliable D call. CDR1 and CDR2 from the germline V gene are SGHDT and YYEEEE. The V end was cut by 2 bases, the J end by 5 bases, with 13 bases between. CDR3 length: 14 residues. The CDR3 DNA reads as TGTGCCAGCAGCTTCGGGGTGGGTGGGACTGAAGCTTTCTTT. Protein sequence: CASSFGVGGTEAFF.

This chain links TRBV4-3 with TRBJ1-4, with D perhaps matching TRBD1 (5 bases). CDR1 is LGHNA, CDR2 YSLEER, per germline. The CDR3 sequence is 14 residues long. Trimming took 1 base from V and 8 from J, leaving 11 bases between them. The CDR3 sequence is CASSQGGVQEKLFF. In DNA, the CDR3 is TGCGCCAGCAGCCAAGGGGGCGTTCAAGAAAAACTGTTTTTT.

This clonotype was picked up many times. V and J are TRBV6-5 and TRBJ1-6; D unresolved. The CDR3 spans 15 residues. V was shortened by 7 bases and J by 0 bases, with 10 bases between the two germline ends. Germline V gene lookup returns CDR1 MNHEY and CDR2 SVGAGI. This CDR3 reads CASNFGSSYNSPLHF. The DNA of the CDR3 is TGTGCCAGCAACTTTGGGAGCTCCTATAATTCACCCCTCCACTTT.

This clonotype showed up many times. The V and J genes are TRBV10-3 and TRBJ1-2, with 11 nucleotides matching TRBD1. Germline trimming cut 3 bases from V and 7 bases from J; bases unmatched to any gene: 7. The CDR3 runs to 15 residues. Germline CDR1 reads ENHRY; CDR2 reads SYGVKD. This CDR3 reads CAISDPGQGASGYTF. The CDR3 DNA follows: TGTGCCATCAGTGACCCCGGACAGGGGGCGAGTGGCTACACCTTC.

The chain has TRBV4-1 and TRBJ1-3; D remains unclear. V shed 0 bases and J shed 0 bases, with 9 bases lying between them. CDR3 length equals 16 residues. The germline V gene encodes CDR1 MGHRA and CDR2 YSYEKL. The CDR3: CASSQDPGSSGNTIYF. In DNA, the CDR3 is TGCGCCAGCAGCCAAGATCCGGGGAGCTCTGGAAACACCATATATTTT.